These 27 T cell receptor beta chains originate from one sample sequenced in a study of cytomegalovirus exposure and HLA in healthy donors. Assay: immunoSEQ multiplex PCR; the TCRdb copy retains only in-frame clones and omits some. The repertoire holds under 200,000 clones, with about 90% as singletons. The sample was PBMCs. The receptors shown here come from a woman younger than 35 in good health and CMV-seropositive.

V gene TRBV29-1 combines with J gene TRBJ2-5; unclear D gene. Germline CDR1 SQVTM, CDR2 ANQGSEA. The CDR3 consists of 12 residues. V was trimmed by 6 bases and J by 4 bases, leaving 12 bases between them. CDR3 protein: CSVATGPETQYF. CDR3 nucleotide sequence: TGCAGCGTCGCGACTGGTCCAGAGACCCAGTACTTC.

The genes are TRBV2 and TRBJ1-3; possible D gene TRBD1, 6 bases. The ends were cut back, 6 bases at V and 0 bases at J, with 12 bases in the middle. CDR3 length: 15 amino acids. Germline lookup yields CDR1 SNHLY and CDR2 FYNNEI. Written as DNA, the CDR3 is TGTGCCAGCAGGGTAACAGGGACCTCTGGAAACACCATATATTTT. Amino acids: CASRVTGTSGNTIYF.

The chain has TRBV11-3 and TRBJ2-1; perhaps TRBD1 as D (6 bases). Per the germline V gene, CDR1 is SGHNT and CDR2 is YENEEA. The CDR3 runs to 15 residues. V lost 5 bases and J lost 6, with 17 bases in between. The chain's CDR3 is CASSKQGNSFNEQFF. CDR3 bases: TGTGCCAGCAGCAAACAGGGAAACAGCTTCAATGAGCAGTTCTTC. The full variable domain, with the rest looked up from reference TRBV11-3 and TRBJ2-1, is EAGVVQSPRYKIIEKKQPVAFWCNPISGHNTLYWYLQNLGQGPELLIRYENEEAVDDSQLPKDRFSAERLKGVDSTLKIQPAELGDSAVYLCASSKQGNSFNEQFFGPGTRLTVL.

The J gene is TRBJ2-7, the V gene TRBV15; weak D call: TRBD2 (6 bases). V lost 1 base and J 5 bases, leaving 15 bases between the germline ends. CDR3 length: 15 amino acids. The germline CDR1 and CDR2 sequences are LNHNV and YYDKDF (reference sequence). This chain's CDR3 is CATSRVGGGVNEQYF. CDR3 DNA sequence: TGTGCCACCAGCAGAGTGGGTGGCGGGGTTAACGAGCAGTACTTC.

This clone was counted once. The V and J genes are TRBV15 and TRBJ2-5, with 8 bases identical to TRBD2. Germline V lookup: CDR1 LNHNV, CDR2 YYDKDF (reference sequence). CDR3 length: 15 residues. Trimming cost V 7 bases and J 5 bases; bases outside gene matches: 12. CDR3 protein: CATTPQGLGAETQYF. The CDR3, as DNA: TGTGCCACCACTCCCCAGGGACTAGGTGCCGAGACCCAGTACTTC.

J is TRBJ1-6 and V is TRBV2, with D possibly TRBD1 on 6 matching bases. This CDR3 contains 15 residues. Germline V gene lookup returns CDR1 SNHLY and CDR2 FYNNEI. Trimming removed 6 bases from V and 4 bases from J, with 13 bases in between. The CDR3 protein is CASRRTVLYNSPLHF. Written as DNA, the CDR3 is TGTGCCAGCAGGAGGACAGTCCTATATAATTCACCCCTCCACTTT.

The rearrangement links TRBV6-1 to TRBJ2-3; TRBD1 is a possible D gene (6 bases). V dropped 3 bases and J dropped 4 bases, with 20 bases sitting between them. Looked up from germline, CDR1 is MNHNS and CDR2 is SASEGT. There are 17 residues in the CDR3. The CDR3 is CASSENGGKGIADTQYF. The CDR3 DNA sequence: TGTGCCAGCAGTGAGAATGGGGGCAAGGGGATCGCAGATACGCAGTATTTT.

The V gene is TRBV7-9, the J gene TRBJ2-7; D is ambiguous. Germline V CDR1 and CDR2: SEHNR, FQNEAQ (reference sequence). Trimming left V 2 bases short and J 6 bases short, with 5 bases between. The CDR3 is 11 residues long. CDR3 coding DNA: TGTGCCAGCAGCTTACGAGCCGAGCAGTACTTC. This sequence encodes CASSLRAEQYF.

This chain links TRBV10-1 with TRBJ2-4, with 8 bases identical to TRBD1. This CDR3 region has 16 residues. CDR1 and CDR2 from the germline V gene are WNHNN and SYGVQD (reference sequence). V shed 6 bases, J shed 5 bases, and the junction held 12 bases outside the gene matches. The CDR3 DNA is TGCGCCAGCAGAGGTACACCTGACAGGGGCCAAAACATTCAGTACTTC. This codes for CASRGTPDRGQNIQYF.

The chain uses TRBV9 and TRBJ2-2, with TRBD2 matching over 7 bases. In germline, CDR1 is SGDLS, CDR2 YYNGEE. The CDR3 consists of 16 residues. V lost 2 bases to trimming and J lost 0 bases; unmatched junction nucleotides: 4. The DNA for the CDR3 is TGTGCCAGCAGCGTCCTAGCGGATGCGAACACCGGGGAGCTGTTTTTT. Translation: CASSVLADANTGELFF.

The CDR3 loop is CASSLGTAHSGNTIYF. The DNA of the CDR3 is TGTGCCAGCAGCTTAGGGACAGCTCACTCTGGAAACACCATATATTTT. This chain links TRBV7-2 with TRBJ1-3; D possibly corresponds to TRBD1 (6 bases). This CDR3 has 16 amino acids. Per germline, CDR1 SGHTA and CDR2 FQGNSA. V dropped 1 base and J dropped 0 bases, with 10 bases sitting between them.

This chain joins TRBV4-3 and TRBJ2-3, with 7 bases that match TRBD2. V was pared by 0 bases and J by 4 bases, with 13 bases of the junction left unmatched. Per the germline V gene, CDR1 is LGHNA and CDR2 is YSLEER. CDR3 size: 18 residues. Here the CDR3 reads CASSQDGWASGSPDTQYF. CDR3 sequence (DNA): TGCGCCAGCAGCCAAGATGGCTGGGCTAGCGGCTCACCAGATACGCAGTATTTT.

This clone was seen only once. The CDR3 DNA follows: TGCGCCAGCAGCCGCAAACCTAGGGGACAGGATTTCTATGGCTACACCTTC. This encodes CASSRKPRGQDFYGYTF. The chain is built from TRBV5-1 and TRBJ1-2, with TRBD1 matching over 8 bases. The germline gives CDR1 SGHRS, CDR2 YFSETQ. This CDR3 spans 17 amino acids. The ends lost 4 bases at V and 4 bases at J; junction bases unmatched: 15.

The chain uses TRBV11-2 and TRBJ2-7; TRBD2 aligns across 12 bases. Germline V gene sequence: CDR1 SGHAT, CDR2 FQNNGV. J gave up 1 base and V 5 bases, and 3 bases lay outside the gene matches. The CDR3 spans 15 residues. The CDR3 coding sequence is TGTGCCAGCAGCCCTGGACTAGCGGGGTCCTACGAGCAGTACTTC. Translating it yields CASSPGLAGSYEQYF.

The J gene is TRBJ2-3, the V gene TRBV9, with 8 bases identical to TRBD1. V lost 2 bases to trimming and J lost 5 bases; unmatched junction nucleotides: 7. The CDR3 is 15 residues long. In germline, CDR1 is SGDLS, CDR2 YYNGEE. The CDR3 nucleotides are TGTGCCAGCAGCGTCCCCAGGGGGCTCGTAGATACGCAGTATTTT. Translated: CASSVPRGLVDTQYF.

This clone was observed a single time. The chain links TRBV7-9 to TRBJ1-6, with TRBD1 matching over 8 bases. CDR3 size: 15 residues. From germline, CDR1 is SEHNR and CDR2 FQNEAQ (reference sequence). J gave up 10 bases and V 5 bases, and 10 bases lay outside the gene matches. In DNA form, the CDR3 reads TGTGCCAGCAGCCCTCGGACAGGGAGGACCTCACCCCTCCACTTT. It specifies CASSPRTGRTSPLHF.

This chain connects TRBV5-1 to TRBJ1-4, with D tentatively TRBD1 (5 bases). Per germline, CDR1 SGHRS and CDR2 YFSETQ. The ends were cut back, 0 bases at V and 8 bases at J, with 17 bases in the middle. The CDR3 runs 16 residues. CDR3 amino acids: CASSLAQGGTKEKLFF. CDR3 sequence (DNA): TGCGCCAGCAGCTTGGCGCAGGGCGGTACCAAGGAAAAACTGTTTTTT.

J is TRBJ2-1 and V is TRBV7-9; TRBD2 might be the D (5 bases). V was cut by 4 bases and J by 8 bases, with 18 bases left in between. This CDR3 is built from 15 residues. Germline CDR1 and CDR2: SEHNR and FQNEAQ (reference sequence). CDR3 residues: CASSSPGLGQDEQFF. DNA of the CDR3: TGTGCCAGCAGCTCCCCCGGACTTGGCCAGGATGAGCAGTTCTTC.

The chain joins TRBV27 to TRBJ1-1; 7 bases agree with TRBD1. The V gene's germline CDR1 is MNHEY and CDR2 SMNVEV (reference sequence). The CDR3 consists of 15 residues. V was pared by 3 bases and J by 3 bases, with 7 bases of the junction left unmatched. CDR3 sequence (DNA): TGTGCCAGCAGTTTGCTAGACAGGGTCGACACTGAAGCTTTCTTT. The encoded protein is CASSLLDRVDTEAFF.

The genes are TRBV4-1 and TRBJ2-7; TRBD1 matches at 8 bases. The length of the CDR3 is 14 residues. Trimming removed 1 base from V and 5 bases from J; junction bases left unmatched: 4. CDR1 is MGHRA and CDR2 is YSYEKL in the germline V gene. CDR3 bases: TGCGCCAGCAGCCAAGGGACAGGGATAAACGAGCAGTACTTC. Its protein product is CASSQGTGINEQYF.

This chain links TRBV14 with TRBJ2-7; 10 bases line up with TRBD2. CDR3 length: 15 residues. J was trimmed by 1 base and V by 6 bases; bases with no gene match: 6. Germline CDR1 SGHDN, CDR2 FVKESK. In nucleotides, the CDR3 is TGTGCCAGCAGGGATACTAGCGGGGCTTCCTACGAGCAGTACTTC. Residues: CASRDTSGASYEQYF.

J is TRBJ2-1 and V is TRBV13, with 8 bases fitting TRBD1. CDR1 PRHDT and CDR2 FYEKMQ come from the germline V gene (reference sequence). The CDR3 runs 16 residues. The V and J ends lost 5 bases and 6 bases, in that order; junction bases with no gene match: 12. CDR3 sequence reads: CASSRRTRGRSNEQFF. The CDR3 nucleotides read TGTGCCAGCAGCCGGAGGACCAGGGGGCGGTCCAATGAGCAGTTCTTC.

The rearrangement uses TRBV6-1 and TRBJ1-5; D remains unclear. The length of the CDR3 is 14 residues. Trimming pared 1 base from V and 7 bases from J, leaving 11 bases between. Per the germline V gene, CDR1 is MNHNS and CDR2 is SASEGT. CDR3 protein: CASSEGHGGQPQHF. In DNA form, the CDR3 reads TGTGCCAGCAGTGAAGGACACGGAGGCCAGCCCCAGCATTTT.

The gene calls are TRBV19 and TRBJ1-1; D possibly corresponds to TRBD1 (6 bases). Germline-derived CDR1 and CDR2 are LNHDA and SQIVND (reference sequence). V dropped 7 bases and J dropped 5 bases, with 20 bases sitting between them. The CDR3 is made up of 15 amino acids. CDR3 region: CASMAGGLLRTEAFF. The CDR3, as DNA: TGTGCCAGTATGGCGGGGGGCCTTCTAAGGACTGAAGCTTTCTTT.

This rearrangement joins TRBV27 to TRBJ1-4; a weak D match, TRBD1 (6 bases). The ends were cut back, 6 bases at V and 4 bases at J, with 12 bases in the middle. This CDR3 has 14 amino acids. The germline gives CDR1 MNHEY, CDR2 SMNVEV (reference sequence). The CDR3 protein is CASSPDRFNEKLFF. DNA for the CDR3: TGTGCCAGCAGCCCGGACAGATTTAATGAAAAACTGTTTTTT.

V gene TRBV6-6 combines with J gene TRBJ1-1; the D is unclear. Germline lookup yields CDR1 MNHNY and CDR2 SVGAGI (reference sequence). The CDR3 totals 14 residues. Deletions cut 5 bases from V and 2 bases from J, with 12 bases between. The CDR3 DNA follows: TGTGCCAGCAGTCACGGGTCCGTTAACACTGAAGCTTTCTTT. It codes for CASSHGSVNTEAFF.

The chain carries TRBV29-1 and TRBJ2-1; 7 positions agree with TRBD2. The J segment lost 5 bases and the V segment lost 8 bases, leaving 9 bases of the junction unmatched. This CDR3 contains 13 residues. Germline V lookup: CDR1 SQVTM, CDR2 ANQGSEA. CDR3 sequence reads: CSIKTGTNNEQFF. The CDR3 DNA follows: TGCAGCATAAAAACCGGGACTAACAATGAGCAGTTCTTC.